This T cell receptor (beta chain) was documented in a study of siplizumab effects on memory and regulatory T cells (dated by TCRdb to between 2019 and 2020). Regarding the research as a whole: The study looked at the effect of siplizumab, an anti-CD2 antibody, on alloreactive T-cell subsets in allogeneic mixed lymphocyte reactions made from human PBMCs. On the study overall, not on this receptor specifically: Unstimulated naive T cells appeared to be more diverse than memory T cells, and naive cells seemed to make a substantial contribution to the alloresponse. Siplizumab significantly reduced the cumulative frequency of alloreactive sequences traceable to unstimulated CD4+ memory T cells. Because sequences below about 10^-5 frequency were poorly captured, only a minor fraction of alloreactive clones could be mapped to unstimulated subsets. Of the alloreactive CD4+ clones that could be mapped, the Treg-derived share averaged around 70% with siplizumab compared with under 35% in control reactions. Whether proliferating Tregs from siplizumab cultures were suppressive was not functionally confirmed. A naive or memory phenotype could not be assigned to roughly 80-97% of proliferating CD4+ or CD8+ clones.

Sorted unstimulated T cells, along with proliferating T cells recovered from mixed lymphocyte reactions, underwent TCRbeta CDR3 sequencing. Fresh whole blood from approximately ten HLA-typed healthy donors was used to isolate PBMCs. Library prep was done by the immunoSEQ multiplex PCR assay. Approximately 93,000 TCR templates per sample were assayed by the deep sequencing platform. Genomic DNA extracted from sorted T cells was used for TCRbeta CDR3 sequencing. For the original study's pipeline: The R programming language was used for clonal analysis of the TCRbeta CDR3 data. Alloreactive CD4+ and CD8+ clones were defined by comparing unstimulated samples with post-reaction CFSE-low samples. Regulatory or non-regulatory origin of alloreactive CD4+ clones was assigned by matching sequences to the sorted unstimulated Treg and non-Treg repertoires. Not all clones reach the TCRdb copy of this immuneACCESS table, which keeps in-frame sequences only. Checked studies attribute under half of the gap to unresolved V genes and leave the rest unexplained. Clone size and V and J calls were adopted from that table, with D and trimming inferred from the DNA. The table for this sample lists about 100,000 clones; 91% of them were counted only once. 0.13% to 0.15% of the sample rests with the top ten.

After removal of 4 bases from V and 4 bases from J, the junction retains 5 bases not matched to a gene. The germline V gene supplies CDR1 SGHVS and CDR2 FNYEAQ. CDR3 length: 15 amino acids, cysteine to phenylalanine. Only CDR3 DNA is held: 45 bases, read in frame from base 1. As for this clone: The antigen it binds to is not known. It has no much larger one-base neighbor in the sample; base qualities were not kept.

The TCR comes from a human donor in good health. The rearranged segments are TRBV7-6 and TRBJ2-5, and TRBD1 aligns with 11 junction nucleotides. Source material: CD4+ T cells sorted from blood. The CDR3 amino acid sequence is: CASSSPGQGGETQYF. The sequenced DNA is TGTGCCAGCAGCTCTCCGGGACAGGGGGGAGAGACCCAGTACTTC.